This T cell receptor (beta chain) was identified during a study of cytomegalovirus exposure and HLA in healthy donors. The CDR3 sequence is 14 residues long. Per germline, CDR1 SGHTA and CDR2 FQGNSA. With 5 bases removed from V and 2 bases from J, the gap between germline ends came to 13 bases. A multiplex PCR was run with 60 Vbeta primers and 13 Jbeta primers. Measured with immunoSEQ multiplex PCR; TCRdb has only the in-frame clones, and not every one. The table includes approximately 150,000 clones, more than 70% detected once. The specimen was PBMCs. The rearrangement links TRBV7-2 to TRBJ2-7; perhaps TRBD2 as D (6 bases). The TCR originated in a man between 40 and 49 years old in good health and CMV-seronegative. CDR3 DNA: TGTGCCAGCAGCCGGGGACTGTTTGCCTACGAGCAGTACTTC. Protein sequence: CASSRGLFAYEQYF.